These 25 T cell receptor beta chains were all obtained from the same sample, sequenced in a study of beta chain features in type 1 diabetes. Broader study findings: TCRB CDR3s were moderately but significantly shorter in Type 1 diabetes patients in all four CD4+ subsets.

These TCRs' antigens remain unknown. The entirety of the isolated RNA underwent reverse transcription, so expressed TCRB transcripts were sequenced. Only in-frame clones appear in the TCRdb table, and some are missing; sequencing was by immunoSEQ multiplex PCR. The table includes about 650,000 clones, over 10% detected once. The sample taken for sequencing was naive CD4+ T cells from blood. Receptor source: a man aged 25 to 40 with type 1 diabetes.

This clone has just a few counts. V usage is TRBV7-9 and J usage is TRBJ1-6, with 8 nucleotides matching TRBD1. CDR1 and CDR2 from the germline V gene are SEHNR and FQNEAQ (reference sequence). There are 16 residues in the CDR3. The V gene end was trimmed by 5 bases and the J gene end by 8 bases; junction bases not matched to a gene: 11. CDR3 region: CASSRGQGAIHSPLHF. Written as DNA, the CDR3 is TGTGCCAGCAGCCGAGGCCAGGGGGCGATCCATTCACCCCTCCACTTT.

V gene TRBV4-3 combines with J gene TRBJ2-1; no clear D gene. V was shortened by 0 bases and J by 6 bases, with 18 bases between the two germline ends. In germline, CDR1 is LGHNA, CDR2 YSLEER. CDR3 length equals 17 residues. CDR3 in amino acids: CASSQDWGTTAPNEQFF. The CDR3 region has the DNA TGCGCCAGCAGCCAAGATTGGGGAACTACCGCCCCCAATGAGCAGTTCTTC.

This rearrangement joins TRBV7-3 to TRBJ2-3; 8 positions match TRBD2. From germline, CDR1 is SGHTA and CDR2 FQGTGA. V shed 0 bases and J 5 bases; nucleotides not matched to a gene: 7. The CDR3 extends over 16 amino acids. The CDR3 spells CASSLTSGGTGDTQYF. Here the CDR3 DNA reads TGTGCCAGCAGCTTAACGAGCGGGGGAACCGGAGATACGCAGTATTTT.

There are a few counts of this clone. The rearrangement joins TRBV28 to TRBJ2-1; 7 bases match TRBD2. The V segment lost 6 bases and the J segment 4 bases; nucleotides outside the gene matches: 9. CDR1 and CDR2 (germline): MDHEN, SYDVKM. CDR3 size: 15 residues. This CDR3 is CASRRLAWTYNEQFF. Here the CDR3 DNA reads TGTGCCAGCAGGAGACTAGCTTGGACTTACAATGAGCAGTTCTTC.

This clone was recorded a few times. This chain joins TRBV4-3 and TRBJ2-6, with D maybe TRBD1 (6 bases). Trimming took off 4 bases at V and 3 bases at J, with 16 bases between the two ends. The CDR3 runs to 17 residues. Germline V gene data show CDR1 as LGHNA and CDR2 as YSLEER. This chain's CDR3 is CASSLGPGALGANVLTF. For the CDR3, the DNA is TGCGCCAGCAGCCTTGGACCAGGGGCGCTTGGGGCCAACGTCCTGACTTTC.

This clone has just a few counts. The chain joins TRBV18 to TRBJ1-1; D perhaps matches TRBD1 (5 bases). The length of the CDR3 is 15 residues. Germline-derived CDR1 and CDR2 are KGHSH and LQKENI. Trimming took 2 bases from V and 3 from J, leaving 13 bases between them. The CDR3 nucleotides read TGTGCCAGCTCACCAACTGGCAGGGCGGACACTGAAGCTTTCTTT. As protein: CASSPTGRADTEAFF.

This chain joins TRBV29-1 and TRBJ2-1; D is possibly TRBD2 (6 bases). The CDR3 is made up of 12 amino acids. Germline loops: CDR1 SQVTM, CDR2 ANQGSEA. Between the trimmed V and J ends, which lost 5 bases and 8 bases, there was a span of 13 bases. CDR3 DNA sequence: TGCAGCGTTCTAAGGGGCGGGGATGAGCAGTTCTTC. Translating gives CSVLRGGDEQFF.

This rearrangement joins TRBV29-1 to TRBJ2-6; D not resolved. Between the trimmed V and J ends, which lost 4 bases and 0 bases, there was a span of 10 bases. Germline assignment: CDR1 SQVTM and CDR2 ANQGSEA. The CDR3 is 15 residues long. CDR3 in DNA: TGCAGCGTTGGAAGCCCTGGCTCTGGGGCCAACGTCCTGACTTTC. It is translated as CSVGSPGSGANVLTF.

This rearrangement joins TRBV10-2 to TRBJ2-1; no firm D call. CDR3 length: 14 amino acids. Germline lookup yields CDR1 WSHSY and CDR2 SAAADI. The V and J ends lost 2 bases and 7 bases respectively, with 12 bases between them. The CDR3 nucleotides read TGCGCCAGCAGTGAGCGCCTACCAACAAATGAGCAGTTCTTC. It encodes CASSERLPTNEQFF.

The chain carries TRBV7-2 and TRBJ1-1; 8 bases map to TRBD1. This CDR3 spans 13 amino acids. Looked up from germline, CDR1 is SGHTA and CDR2 is FQGNSA. Trimming took 4 bases from V and 6 from J; bases not matched to a gene: 4. CDR3 sequence: CASSSGQGPEAFF. CDR3 nucleotide sequence: TGTGCCAGCAGCTCCGGACAGGGCCCTGAAGCTTTCTTT.

This chain links TRBV29-1 with TRBJ1-2, with 9 bases aligning to TRBD1. Trimming removed 8 bases from V and 2 bases from J; junction bases left unmatched: 27. In germline, CDR1 is SQVTM, CDR2 ANQGSEA. The CDR3 is made up of 20 amino acids. In nucleotides, the CDR3 is TGCAGCTTCCAACCCCTTTTGGACCGGGACAGGGTCGTCTGGAACTATGGCTACACCTTC. As protein: CSFQPLLDRDRVVWNYGYTF.

The chain uses TRBV7-9 and TRBJ2-1; possible D gene TRBD1, 6 bases. This CDR3 region has 13 residues. V was clipped by 4 bases and J by 7 bases, with 11 bases between them. Looked up from germline, CDR1 is SEHNR and CDR2 is FQNEAQ (reference sequence). The CDR3, as DNA: TGTGCCAGCAGCTCAACCGACAGGAATGAGCAGTTCTTC. Its translation is CASSSTDRNEQFF. Looking up the rest from reference TRBV7-9 and TRBJ2-1 gives the full variable domain: DTGVSQNPRHKITKRGQNVTFRCDPISEHNRLYWYRQTLGQGPEFLTYFQNEAQLEKSRLLSDRFSAERPKGSFSTLEIQRTEQGDSAMYLCASSSTDRNEQFFGPGTRLTVL.

This clone was detected only a few times. The chain uses TRBV9 and TRBJ2-1; 10 nucleotides align to TRBD2. There are 16 residues in the CDR3. The ends lost 2 bases at V and 0 bases at J; junction bases unmatched: 2. CDR1 and CDR2 (germline): SGDLS, YYNGEE. CDR3 residues: CASSVSSGGSYNEQFF. The CDR3, as DNA: TGTGCCAGCAGCGTGTCTAGCGGGGGCTCCTACAATGAGCAGTTCTTC. Full variable domain (rest looked up from reference TRBV9 and TRBJ2-1): DSGVTQTPKHLITATGQRVTLRCSPRSGDLSVYWYQQSLDQGLQFLIQYYNGEERAKGNILERFSAQQFPDLHSELNLSSLELGDSALYFCASSVSSGGSYNEQFFGPGTRLTVL.

The chain has TRBV28 and TRBJ2-5; 10 bases are a match to TRBD1. This CDR3 has 14 amino acids. The germline V gene has CDR1 MDHEN and CDR2 SYDVKM. V gave up 9 bases and J gave up 5 bases; unmatched junction bases: 9. CDR3: CASLGTGDGETQYF. CDR3 coding DNA: TGTGCCAGTCTGGGGACAGGGGACGGGGAGACCCAGTACTTC.

This clone was counted only a few times. This chain links TRBV4-3 with TRBJ1-3; possibly TRBD1 for D (5 bases). Trimming stripped 4 bases from V and 4 bases from J, with 17 bases between. The CDR3 spans 16 residues. Germline V gene sequence: CDR1 LGHNA, CDR2 YSLEER. CDR3 region: CASSPPGTSPGNTIYF. CDR3 nucleotides: TGCGCCAGCAGCCCCCCAGGGACGTCCCCCGGAAACACCATATATTTT.

This clone was seen only once. This rearrangement joins TRBV6-6 to TRBJ1-2; D may be TRBD1 (6 bases). The V and J ends lost 5 bases and 5 bases respectively, with 18 bases between them. This CDR3 is built from 15 residues. Germline loops: CDR1 MNHNY, CDR2 SVGAGI (reference sequence). CDR3 DNA sequence: TGTGCCAGCAGTGAGTTTGGTGGGGGGCCGTATGGCTACACCTTC. Its translation: CASSEFGGGPYGYTF.

This clone was detected only a few times. The chain couples TRBV4-3 to TRBJ2-2, with TRBD1 matching over 7 bases. V was clipped by 9 bases and J by 0 bases; unmatched bases: 16. This CDR3 contains 18 residues. CDR1 and CDR2 (germline): LGHNA, YSLEER. The CDR3 spells CARTCEGAHQANTGELFF. The CDR3 DNA sequence: TGCGCCAGAACTTGTGAGGGGGCCCACCAAGCGAACACCGGGGAGCTGTTTTTT.

This clone was counted only a few times. V is TRBV11-3 and J is TRBJ2-1; possible D gene TRBD2, 6 bases. Germline-derived CDR1 and CDR2 are SGHNT and YENEEA. Trimming stripped 1 base from V and 5 bases from J, with 18 bases between. The length of the CDR3 is 17 residues. This CDR3 reads CASSLALDGGANNEQFF. CDR3 nucleotides: TGTGCCAGCAGCTTAGCCCTAGACGGCGGGGCAAACAATGAGCAGTTCTTC.

This clone was observed a handful of times. The same CDR3 arises from other DNA sequences in this sample as well. This sequence joins TRBV7-2 and TRBJ2-5, with 7 nucleotides matching TRBD1. This CDR3 has 13 amino acids. Per the germline V gene, CDR1 is SGHTA and CDR2 is FQGNSA. Trimming at V came to 5 bases and at J to 5 bases, leaving 5 bases not matched to a gene. CDR3 coding DNA: TGTGCCAGCAGCCTCGACAGGGACGAGACCCAGTACTTC. It yields the protein CASSLDRDETQYF.

This clone was seen a handful of times. V is TRBV28 and J is TRBJ1-5; no clear D gene. Germline V gives CDR1 MDHEN, CDR2 SYDVKM. This CDR3 has 14 amino acids. Trimming pared 1 base from V and 3 bases from J, leaving 7 bases between. The CDR3: CASSLYVDNQPQHF. In DNA form, the CDR3 reads TGTGCCAGCAGTTTATATGTAGACAATCAGCCCCAGCATTTT.

V is TRBV11-2 and J is TRBJ2-1; 8 bases map to TRBD1. The length of the CDR3 is 13 residues. Germline CDR1 and CDR2: SGHAT and FQNNGV. J was trimmed by 7 bases and V by 3 bases; bases with no gene match: 2. The CDR3 sequence is CASSLDRVNEQFF. CDR3 DNA: TGTGCCAGCAGCTTGGACAGGGTGAATGAGCAGTTCTTC.

The gene calls are TRBV6-6 and TRBJ2-3; D assignment may be TRBD1 or TRBD2 (5 bases each). The CDR3 runs to 14 residues. Trimming took off 5 bases at V and 0 bases at J, with 9 bases between the two ends. Germline loops: CDR1 MNHNY, CDR2 SVGAGI (reference sequence). CDR3: CASSGRQSTDTQYF. The CDR3 DNA reads TGTGCCAGCAGTGGGAGACAGAGCACAGATACGCAGTATTTT.

V and J are TRBV2 and TRBJ2-7; 7 bases line up with TRBD1. The ends lost 7 bases at V and 2 bases at J; junction bases unmatched: 17. The CDR3 has 17 amino acids. In germline, CDR1 is SNHLY, CDR2 FYNNEI. CDR3 DNA sequence: TGTGCCAGCATTGAGACGTTCCCGGGACAGCGGACCTACGAGCAGTACTTC. Translating gives CASIETFPGQRTYEQYF.

The V and J genes are TRBV30 and TRBJ1-6; 9 bases agree with TRBD1. Trimming at V came to 3 bases and at J to 7 bases, leaving 7 bases not matched to a gene. CDR3 length equals 15 residues. The germline gives CDR1 GTSNPN, CDR2 SVGIG (reference sequence). The CDR3 spells CAWRGQGIINSPLHF. As DNA, the CDR3 is TGTGCCTGGAGAGGACAGGGGATAATCAATTCACCCCTCCACTTT. Drawing the rest from reference TRBV30 and TRBJ1-6, the complete variable domain is SQTIHQWPATLVQPVGSPLSLECTVEGTSNPNLYWYRQAAGRGLQLLFYSVGIGQISSEVPQNLSASRPQDRQFILSSKKLLLSDSGFYLCAWRGQGIINSPLHFGNGTRLTVT.

This clone was detected a few times. CDR3 coding DNA: TGTGCCAGCAGAACCCTGAGGGGGAATTCCGGAAACACCATATATTTT. Encoded protein: CASRTLRGNSGNTIYF. The chain is built from TRBV6-6 and TRBJ1-3; D might be TRBD1 (6 bases). V gave up 6 bases and J gave up 4 bases, with 19 bases separating them. This CDR3 is 16 amino acids long. Germline CDR1 and CDR2: MNHNY and SVGAGI (reference sequence).